This TCR beta chain is from a study of cytomegalovirus exposure and HLA in healthy donors. Overall study findings and caveats: The study designated about 160 TCR beta chains cytomegalovirus-associated. Both high specificity and high sensitivity reportedly marked the classifier's diagnosis of cytomegalovirus status. Later analysis associated a missense DCLRE1C variant with TCR beta V- and J-gene trimming.

The PCR made use of 60 Vbeta and 13 Jbeta primers. Clones were sequenced by immunoSEQ multiplex PCR, and TCRdb holds only the in-frame ones, with some missing. The repertoire holds tens of thousands of clones, approximately 70% seen once, with around 21% in the top ten. Comments on this clone: No antigen is known for it.

This TCR was recovered from a woman between 50 and 59 years old in good health and CMV-seropositive. Sequencing was performed on PBMCs.

The CDR3 DNA is TGTGCCAGCAGCCTACCGGGACAGGGGGCGACTGAGCAGTTCTTC. It codes for CASSLPGQGATEQFF. The V gene is TRBV5-4, the J gene TRBJ2-1, with 12 positions matching TRBD1. The germline gives CDR1 SGHNT, CDR2 YYREEE (reference sequence). Germline trimming cut 4 bases from V and 9 bases from J; bases unmatched to any gene: 8. This CDR3 region has 15 residues.